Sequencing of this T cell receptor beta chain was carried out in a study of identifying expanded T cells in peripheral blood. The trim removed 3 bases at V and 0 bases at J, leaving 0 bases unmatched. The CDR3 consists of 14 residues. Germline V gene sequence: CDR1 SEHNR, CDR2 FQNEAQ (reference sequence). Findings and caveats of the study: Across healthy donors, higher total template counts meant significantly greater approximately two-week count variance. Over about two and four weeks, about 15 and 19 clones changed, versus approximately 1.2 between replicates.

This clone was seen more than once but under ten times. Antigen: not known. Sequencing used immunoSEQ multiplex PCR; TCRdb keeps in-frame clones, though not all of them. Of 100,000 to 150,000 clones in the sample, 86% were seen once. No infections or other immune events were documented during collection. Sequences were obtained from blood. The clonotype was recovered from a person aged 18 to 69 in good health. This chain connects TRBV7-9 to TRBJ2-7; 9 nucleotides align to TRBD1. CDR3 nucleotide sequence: TGTGCCAGCAGCTTGGACAGGGGCTCCTACGAGCAGTACTTC. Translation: CASSLDRGSYEQYF.